The next 9 T cell receptor beta chains were all read from a single sample in a study of cytomegalovirus exposure and HLA in healthy donors. The PCR contained 60 Vbeta and 13 Jbeta primers. Clones were read by immunoSEQ multiplex PCR, and TCRdb kept only the in-frame ones, dropping some. In the table there are roughly 200,000 clones, approximately 80% of which are singletons. Material for sequencing was PBMCs. The receptors here all came from a middle-aged man in good health and CMV-seropositive.

The chain recombines TRBV9 with TRBJ2-7; 7 bases fit TRBD2. J was trimmed by 1 base and V by 4 bases; bases with no gene match: 8. CDR1 and CDR2 from the germline V gene are SGDLS and YYNGEE. This CDR3 is built from 15 residues. CDR3 protein: CASSPGTIISYEQYF. The CDR3 bases are TGTGCCAGCAGCCCCGGGACTATTATTTCCTACGAGCAGTACTTC.

This clone has a handful of counts. V gene TRBV6-1 combines with J gene TRBJ2-2; maybe TRBD2 (6 bases). Trimming took 11 bases from V and 0 from J, leaving 10 bases between them. The CDR3 consists of 13 residues. Germline V gene data show CDR1 as MNHNS and CDR2 as SASEGT. CDR3 protein: CAGGYANTGELFF. CDR3 bases: TGTGCCGGGGGGTATGCGAACACCGGGGAGCTGTTTTTT.

The chain has TRBV7-2 and TRBJ2-7; 12 nucleotides agree with TRBD2. J was trimmed by 2 bases and V by 6 bases; bases with no gene match: 5. The germline V gene has CDR1 SGHTA and CDR2 FQGNSA. CDR3 length: 15 residues. The CDR3 DNA reads as TGTGCCAGCAGGGCTGGACTAGCGGGAACCTACGAGCAGTACTTC. Its protein product is CASRAGLAGTYEQYF.

This chain uses TRBV2 with TRBJ1-5; a weak D match, TRBD1 (5 bases). This CDR3 is built from 11 residues. Trimming cost V 8 bases and J 5 bases, with 7 bases left between them. CDR1 is SNHLY, CDR2 FYNNEI, per germline. CDR3 protein: CASGRDQPQHF. The CDR3 DNA sequence: TGTGCCAGCGGCAGGGATCAGCCCCAGCATTTT.

In its sample, this clone was seen a few times. The V and J genes are TRBV2 and TRBJ2-5, with a weak D call TRBD1 (6 bases). V was clipped by 4 bases and J by 5 bases, with 11 bases between them. CDR1 and CDR2 (germline): SNHLY, FYNNEI. This CDR3 contains 13 residues. CDR3 in amino acids: CASSVGGRETQYF. Here the CDR3 DNA reads TGTGCCAGCAGTGTTGGGGGCCGGGAGACCCAGTACTTC.

The chain links TRBV7-9 to TRBJ2-7; D is uncertain. CDR1 SEHNR and CDR2 FQNEAQ come from the germline V gene (reference sequence). This CDR3 contains 15 residues. The V and J ends lost 1 base and 8 bases respectively, with 18 bases between them. This chain's CDR3 is CASSLGQALSEKQYF. DNA of the CDR3: TGTGCCAGCAGCTTAGGGCAGGCTCTAAGTGAGAAGCAGTACTTC.

The gene calls are TRBV13 and TRBJ2-5, with D perhaps TRBD1 (6 bases). Germline-derived CDR1 and CDR2 are PRHDT and FYEKMQ (reference sequence). The CDR3 is 15 residues long. Trimming cost V 0 bases and J 1 base, with 9 bases left between them. The CDR3 protein is CASSLGSRGQETQYF. CDR3 sequence (DNA): TGTGCCAGCAGCTTAGGATCCAGGGGCCAAGAGACCCAGTACTTC.

To note about this clone: The sample holds other DNA sequences that translate to the same CDR3. The V call is TRBV6-5, the J call TRBJ1-2, with unresolved D. The germline V and J ends were trimmed by 2 bases and 7 bases, with 11 bases remaining between them. Per the germline V gene, CDR1 is MNHEY and CDR2 is SVGAGI. The CDR3 is 13 residues long. The CDR3 is CASSYRSRGGYTF. CDR3 coding DNA: TGTGCCAGCAGTTACCGTAGTCGCGGTGGCTACACCTTC.

The table lists this clone with a count of one. The rearrangement uses TRBV9 and TRBJ2-5; 9 positions agree with TRBD2. V was pared by 3 bases and J by 3 bases, with 6 bases of the junction left unmatched. Germline CDR1 SGDLS, CDR2 YYNGEE. The CDR3 is 15 amino acids. CDR3 protein: CASSEGVAGEETQYF. The DNA of the CDR3 is TGTGCCAGCAGCGAGGGGGTAGCGGGGGAAGAGACCCAGTACTTC.